Below are 26 T cell receptor beta chains sequenced from a single sample in a study of T cell repertoires in cytomegalovirus infection. TCRdb analysed the reads with MiXCR anew, one entry per CDR3 protein. The data hold fewer than 250,000 distinct CDR3 sequences, with approximately 24% observed a single time. The material sequenced was CD8+ T cells from PBMCs. These receptors were collected from a human donor in good health (CMV status not recorded). Some clones in this sample may be carry-over from other donors' samples.

This clonotype has just a few counts. This chain connects TRBV5-5 to TRBJ2-3; weak D call: TRBD2 (7 bases). Germline V CDR1 and CDR2: SGHKS, YYEKEE (reference sequence). V gave up 3 bases and J gave up 1 base, with 12 bases separating them. This CDR3 region has 15 residues. CDR3 in amino acids: CASSWGGGGTDTQYF. Written as DNA, the CDR3 is TGTGCCAGCAGCTGGGGGGGCGGGGGCACAGATACGCAGTATTTT.

The sample holds many counts of this clonotype. The chain links TRBV7-6 to TRBJ1-2; 10 nucleotides agree with TRBD1. Germline trimming cut 5 bases from V and 7 bases from J; bases unmatched to any gene: 16. This CDR3 is built from 17 residues. In germline, CDR1 is SGHVS, CDR2 FNYEAQ. CDR3 nucleotides: TGTGCCAGCAGCACCAACTTCCGGGACAGGGGATGGGTTGGCTACACCTTC. Translated, it gives CASSTNFRDRGWVGYTF.

A few counts support this clonotype. The chain uses TRBV20-1 and TRBJ1-5; 7 positions match TRBD1. The trim removed 6 bases at V and 1 base at J, leaving 6 bases unmatched. Germline lookup yields CDR1 DFQATT and CDR2 SNEGSKA (reference sequence). The length of the CDR3 is 14 residues. CDR3 in amino acids: CSAYETGSNQPQHF. In nucleotides, the CDR3 is TGCAGTGCGTACGAGACAGGGAGCAATCAGCCCCAGCATTTT.

This clonotype occurred many times. V usage is TRBV7-6 and J usage is TRBJ2-2; D remains unclear. Germline loops: CDR1 SGHVS, CDR2 FNYEAQ. This CDR3 comprises 13 residues. The ends were cut back, 5 bases at V and 6 bases at J, with 10 bases in the middle. The CDR3 reads CASSPSVPGELFF. In DNA form, the CDR3 reads TGTGCCAGCAGCCCCAGCGTACCCGGGGAGCTGTTTTTT.

The chain has TRBV28 and TRBJ2-1, with 8 nucleotides matching TRBD2. With V trimmed by 6 bases and J by 7 bases, 14 bases remained unmatched. The CDR3 has 16 residues. Per germline, CDR1 MDHEN and CDR2 SYDVKM. Here the CDR3 DNA reads TGTGCCAGCAGCCTACGGGCGGGGGGTCCGGAAAATGAGCAGTTCTTC. Residues: CASSLRAGGPENEQFF.

This clonotype showed up just a few times. V gene TRBV29-1 combines with J gene TRBJ1-1; D is ambiguous. The germline CDR1 and CDR2 sequences are SQVTM and ANQGSEA. Trimming removed 7 bases at V and 4 bases at J, with 7 bases between. CDR3 length: 10 amino acids. CDR3: CSATATEAFF. CDR3 bases: TGCAGCGCGACGGCCACTGAAGCTTTCTTT.

This clonotype showed up many times. This sequence joins TRBV4-1 and TRBJ2-7; D is unresolved. V was cut by 4 bases and J by 4 bases, with 23 bases left in between. There are 17 residues in the CDR3. CDR1 and CDR2 from the germline V gene are MGHRA and YSYEKL. CDR3 coding DNA: TGCGCCAGCAGCCGACATTCTGGGTCACCGGACCTATACGAGCAGTACTTC. Translated: CASSRHSGSPDLYEQYF.

This clonotype has only a few counts. The chain combines TRBV7-9 with TRBJ1-1; no clear D gene. Germline CDR1 is SEHNR and CDR2 is FQNEAQ (reference sequence). Trimming took 6 bases from V and 3 from J, leaving 14 bases between them. This CDR3 is 14 amino acids long. The CDR3 loop reads CASSPYWLDTEAFF. The CDR3 DNA reads as TGTGCCAGCAGTCCTTATTGGCTGGACACTGAAGCTTTCTTT.

The chain employs TRBV5-6 and TRBJ2-1; D might be TRBD2 (7 bases). The length of the CDR3 is 15 residues. Germline V CDR1 and CDR2: SGHDT, YYEEEE. V dropped 6 bases and J dropped 7 bases, with 20 bases sitting between them. CDR3 nucleotide sequence: TGTGCCAGCACCCTTTGGGGGGGGGCTAAAAATGAGCAGTTCTTC. Amino acid sequence: CASTLWGGAKNEQFF. The full variable domain, rest sourced from reference TRBV5-6 and TRBJ2-1, is DAGVTQSPTHLIKTRGQQVTLRCSPKSGHDTVSWYQQALGQGPQFIFQYYEEEERQRGNFPDRFSGHQFPNYSSELNVNALLLGDSALYLCASTLWGGAKNEQFFGPGTRLTVL.

Only a few counts were recorded for this clonotype. This chain connects TRBV12-3 or TRBV12-4 to TRBJ2-3; D remains ambiguous. Trimming took 7 bases from V and 0 from J, leaving 5 bases between them. This CDR3 has 12 residues. The CDR3 loop is CASTYSTDTQYF. The CDR3 nucleotides are TGTGCCAGCACCTATAGCACAGATACGCAGTATTTT.

In its sample, this clonotype was seen many times. The rearrangement links TRBV7-8 to TRBJ1-2, with a possible D match to TRBD1 (5 bases). The germline V and J ends were trimmed by 1 base and 6 bases, with 9 bases remaining between them. This CDR3 spans 13 amino acids. Germline V gene sequence: CDR1 SGHVS, CDR2 FQNEAQ. CDR3 DNA sequence: TGTGCCAGCAGCTTAGGTTCAGGGAATGGCTACACCTTC. It translates to CASSLGSGNGYTF.

This clonotype was counted a few times. V usage is TRBV7-9 and J usage is TRBJ2-1; D gene uncertain. The length of the CDR3 is 14 residues. Trimming took off 0 bases at V and 10 bases at J, with 13 bases between the two ends. Germline V lookup: CDR1 SEHNR, CDR2 FQNEAQ (reference sequence). The CDR3 nucleotides read TGTGCCAGCAGCTTAGCGGCCGACTCGTTGGAGCAGTTCTTC. Its protein product is CASSLAADSLEQFF.

This clonotype occurred once. The chain carries TRBV6-6 and TRBJ1-5, with D hard to call. CDR3 length equals 16 residues. V lost 8 bases and J lost 0, with 17 bases in between. The germline CDR1 and CDR2 sequences are MNHNY and SVGAGI (reference sequence). CDR3 DNA sequence: TGTGCCAGCTCCCTTGCTGGAGTGTATAGCAATCAGCCCCAGCATTTT. As protein: CASSLAGVYSNQPQHF.

In this sample, this clonotype turned up a few times. The chain is built from TRBV7-6 and TRBJ2-5; either TRBD1 or TRBD2 may fit D (5 bases each). Germline V gene sequence: CDR1 SGHVS, CDR2 FNYEAQ. The CDR3 sequence is 15 residues long. V was trimmed by 5 bases and J by 2 bases, leaving 15 bases between them. CDR3 loop: CASSKPRGSQETQYF. The CDR3 DNA reads as TGTGCCAGCAGCAAACCACGGGGCTCTCAAGAGACCCAGTACTTC. Based on the CDR3 plus reference TRBV7-6 and TRBJ2-5, the full variable domain is GAGVSQSPRYKVTKRGQDVALRCDPISGHVSLYWYRQALGQGPEFLTYFNYEAQQDKSGLPNDRFSAERPEGSISTLTIQRTEQRDSAMYRCASSKPRGSQETQYFGPGTRLLVL.

This clonotype occurred a few times. V gene TRBV5-1 combines with J gene TRBJ1-1, with 8 bases lining up with TRBD1. The CDR3 runs 15 residues. After removal of 3 bases from V and 1 base from J, the junction contained 5 bases not matched to a gene. CDR1 and CDR2 (germline): SGHRS, YFSETQ. CDR3 in DNA: TGCGCCAGCAGCTCAACCGGGACAGGGAACACTGAAGCTTTCTTT. Protein: CASSSTGTGNTEAFF.

Only a few counts were recorded for this clonotype. This chain joins TRBV15 and TRBJ2-5; 8 bases agree with TRBD2. This CDR3 is 14 amino acids long. The J segment lost 2 bases and the V segment lost 6 bases, leaving 5 bases of the junction unmatched. CDR1 LNHNV and CDR2 YYDKDF come from the germline V gene (reference sequence). In DNA, the CDR3 is TGTGCCACCAGGCGTCTAGCGGGTCAAGAGACCCAGTACTTC. This gives the protein CATRRLAGQETQYF.

This clonotype showed up many times. The V gene is TRBV5-5, the J gene TRBJ1-5; D not resolved. V lost 2 bases, J lost 9 bases, and 18 bases lay in between. Germline assignment: CDR1 SGHKS and CDR2 YYEKEE (reference sequence). The CDR3 has 15 residues. CDR3 sequence reads: CASSFFASALLPQHF. The CDR3 bases are TGTGCCAGCAGCTTCTTCGCGTCAGCTTTATTGCCCCAGCATTTT. The entire variable domain, with the rest obtained from reference TRBV5-5 and TRBJ1-5, is as follows: DAGVTQSPTHLIKTRGQQVTLRCSPISGHKSVSWYQQVLGQGPQFIFQYYEKEERGRGNFPDRFSARQFPNYSSELNVNALLLGDSALYLCASSFFASALLPQHFGDGTRLSIL.

The chain is built from TRBV27 and TRBJ1-2; no reliable D call. Trimming removed 10 bases at V and 8 bases at J, with 17 bases between. CDR1 and CDR2 from the germline V gene are MNHEY and SMNVEV (reference sequence). The CDR3 runs to 12 residues. For the CDR3, the DNA is TGTGCCACCAACACTCCTCAACGGGGCTACACCTTC. Its protein is CATNTPQRGYTF.

CDR3 in DNA: TGTGCCAGCAGCGTGGGACAGGGGAACGAGCAGTACTTC. It encodes CASSVGQGNEQYF. The chain has TRBV7-3 and TRBJ2-7, with 10 nucleotides matching TRBD1. V gave up 5 bases and J gave up 5 bases; unmatched junction bases: 3. Germline-derived CDR1 and CDR2 are SGHTA and FQGTGA. The CDR3 is 13 residues long.

The CDR3 coding sequence is TGCAGCGTTGGGGGTGTTCAGCCCCAGCATTTT. This encodes CSVGGVQPQHF. The V call is TRBV29-1, the J call TRBJ1-5; D call uncertain. The CDR3 consists of 11 residues. CDR1 SQVTM and CDR2 ANQGSEA come from the germline V gene. V lost 4 bases, J lost 6 bases, and 7 bases lay in between.

This clonotype was found many times. The J gene is TRBJ1-1, the V gene TRBV7-2; D is perhaps TRBD1 (5 bases). Per germline, CDR1 SGHTA and CDR2 FQGNSA. The CDR3 sequence is 14 residues long. Trimming removed 7 bases from V and 2 bases from J, with 14 bases in between. The CDR3 DNA reads as TGTGCCAGCACCCAATGGGGGGAAAACACTGAAGCTTTCTTT. Encoded protein: CASTQWGENTEAFF.

This clonotype appeared a few times. V and J are TRBV2 and TRBJ1-5, with D hard to call. Trimming took 6 bases from V and 7 from J, leaving 16 bases between them. Germline-derived CDR1 and CDR2 are SNHLY and FYNNEI. The CDR3 covers 14 residues. The CDR3 nucleotides are TGTGCCAGCAGCGAACCTGGGTCTCGCCAGCCCCAGCATTTT. Translated, it gives CASSEPGSRQPQHF.

V and J are TRBV12-3 or TRBV12-4 and TRBJ1-1; tentative D call: TRBD1 (6 bases). CDR3 length equals 14 residues. Trimming removed 5 bases at V and 1 base at J, with 11 bases between. The CDR3 protein is CASSSDRTNTEAFF. The CDR3 coding sequence is TGTGCCAGCAGTAGCGACAGGACGAACACTGAAGCTTTCTTT.

The chain recombines TRBV6-8 with TRBJ1-6, with a weak D call TRBD1 (6 bases). The CDR3 spans 17 residues. Germline V gene sequence: CDR1 MNHGY, CDR2 SAAAGT. V gave up 2 bases and J gave up 5 bases, with 16 bases separating them. In DNA form, the CDR3 reads TGTGCCAGCAGTTACCGCTCGGGGGCCGCCAATAATTCACCCCTCCACTTT. Residues: CASSYRSGAANNSPLHF.

This clonotype was seen more than once but under ten times. DNA of the CDR3: TGCAGTGCCACCGGGACTAGCGGCTACGAGCAGTACTTC. It is translated as CSATGTSGYEQYF. This rearrangement joins TRBV20-1 to TRBJ2-7; 11 bases fit TRBD2. Looked up from germline, CDR1 is DFQATT and CDR2 is SNEGSKA (reference sequence). The CDR3 runs 13 residues. V shed 6 bases and J 3 bases; nucleotides not matched to a gene: 4.

In DNA, the CDR3 is TGTGCCAGCAGGTCAGGGGTAGCTTTCTTT. It translates to CASRSGVAFF. This chain links TRBV2 with TRBJ1-1; possibly TRBD1 for D (6 bases). Trimming shortened V by 6 bases and J by 10 bases, and 9 bases separated the two germline ends. Germline-derived CDR1 and CDR2 are SNHLY and FYNNEI. The CDR3 extends over 10 amino acids.